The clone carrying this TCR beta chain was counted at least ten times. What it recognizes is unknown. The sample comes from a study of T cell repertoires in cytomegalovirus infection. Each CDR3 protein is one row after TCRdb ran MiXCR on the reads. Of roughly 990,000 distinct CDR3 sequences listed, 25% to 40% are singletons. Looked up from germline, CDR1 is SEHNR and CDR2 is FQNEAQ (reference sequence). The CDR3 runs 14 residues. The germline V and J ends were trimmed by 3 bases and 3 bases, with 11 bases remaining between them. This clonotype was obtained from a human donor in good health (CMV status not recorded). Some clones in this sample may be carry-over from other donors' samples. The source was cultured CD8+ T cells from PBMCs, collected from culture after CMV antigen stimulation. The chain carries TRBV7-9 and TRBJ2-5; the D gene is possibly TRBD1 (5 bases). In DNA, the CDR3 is TGTGCCAGCAGCTTGCAGGGAACCAAAGAGACCCAGTACTTC. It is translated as CASSLQGTKETQYF.